The clone carrying this T cell receptor (beta chain) was seen at least ten times. The antigen remains undetermined. This sample is part of a study of T-cell memory formation after mild COVID-19. Points from the study as a whole: Still unconfirmed is whether the second-wave clones peaking on day 37 recognized SARS-CoV-2. Clones that got smaller from day 15 to 85 had even CD4/CD8, while clones growing later tipped toward CD4+. CD4+ contracting clones were mainly CM and EM; CD8+ ones, EMRA.

TCRdb passed the 5' RACE reads through MiXCR, listing each CDR3 protein once. The sample contains roughly 250,000 distinct CDR3 sequences, around 15% of which appear only once. The source is a man younger than 30 who had mild COVID-19 (a few samples of this study predate the infection). Cell type and time point are not known. Input material: PBMCs or a T cell subset sorted from them (not recorded which).

The CDR3 nucleotides are TGTGCCATCAGTGAGCCGGCCGGGGTGTCGGATGGCTACACCTTC. This translates into CAISEPAGVSDGYTF. The chain is built from TRBV10-3 and TRBJ1-2; D gene unclear. Trimming removed 2 bases at V and 6 bases at J, with 16 bases between. The CDR3 is made up of 15 amino acids. Germline V gives CDR1 ENHRY, CDR2 SYGVKD.